This paragraph reports one T cell receptor beta chain. What it recognizes is unknown. This entry is derived from a study of cytomegalovirus exposure and HLA in healthy donors. Study-wide results and limits: TCR beta chain V- and J-gene trimming was linked, in a later analysis, to a missense variant in DCLRE1C. The study designated roughly 160 TCR beta chains cytomegalovirus-associated. It was reported in a later analysis that an Asian-associated ancestry cluster showed fewer N-insertions than the roughly 710-donor mean.

The study ran its PCR with 60 Vbeta and 13 Jbeta primers. The assay was immunoSEQ multiplex PCR, and TCRdb's table has in-frame clones only and misses some. Of 90,000 to 120,000 clones detected, more than 70% appear once; the ten largest clones hold 6.5% to 8.5%. The CDR3 covers 15 residues. From germline, CDR1 is MNHNS and CDR2 SASEGT. Trimming removed 6 bases from V and 1 base from J; junction bases left unmatched: 7. Each donor was healthy, and each was a bone marrow donor. This clonotype was obtained from a man aged 25 to 40 in good health and CMV-seronegative. The V and J genes are TRBV6-1 and TRBJ1-2, with 8 nucleotides matching TRBD1. Sequences were obtained from PBMCs. This CDR3 reads CASREGTGNNYGYTF. The CDR3, as DNA: TGTGCCAGCAGGGAGGGGACAGGAAATAACTATGGCTACACCTTC.